These 32 T cell receptor beta chains originate from one sample sequenced in a study of blood T cell repertoires in COVID-19. Profiled with immunoSEQ multiplex PCR; TCRdb holds only in-frame clones, not every one. Seen here are about 190,000 clones, roughly four fifths observed once, and the top ten hold approximately 15%. Specimen: peripheral blood. The receptors stem from a man aged 30 to 39 with active or convalescent COVID-19.

This chain links TRBV19 with TRBJ2-7; D unclear. V shed 6 bases and J shed 3 bases, with 12 bases lying between them. This CDR3 is built from 13 residues. Germline values: CDR1 LNHDA, CDR2 SQIVND (reference sequence). The CDR3 protein is CASSRTFNYEQYF. CDR3 sequence (DNA): TGTGCCAGTAGCCGCACTTTTAACTACGAGCAGTACTTC.

The chain is built from TRBV19 and TRBJ1-4, with 7 bases identical to TRBD1. With 5 bases clipped from V and 8 bases from J, the junction kept 11 bases outside the gene matches. This CDR3 is 15 amino acids long. Per germline, CDR1 LNHDA and CDR2 SQIVND (reference sequence). The CDR3 bases are TGTGCCAGTAGTCCTCAGACAGGGTTGTACGAAAAACTGTTTTTT. Residues: CASSPQTGLYEKLFF.

The chain links TRBV28 to TRBJ1-3; D remains unclear. CDR3 length: 17 residues. Trimming shortened V by 3 bases and J by 4 bases, and 19 bases separated the two germline ends. Looked up from germline, CDR1 is MDHEN and CDR2 is SYDVKM. CDR3 in DNA: TGTGCCAGCAGTTTTGAAGGCGGCGGGATCTTAGGAAACACCATATATTTT. Translating it yields CASSFEGGGILGNTIYF.

As to this clone: The junction does not match germline at one end; this may be a read error. The chain joins TRBV7-7 to TRBJ2-2; D is possibly TRBD2 (5 bases). Germline V CDR1 and CDR2: SSHAT, FNYEAQ (reference sequence). The CDR3 loop spans 14 amino acids. The CDR3 loop reads CASSPAGNTGELFF. The DNA of the CDR3 is TGTGCTAGCAGCCCGGCGGGTAACACCGGGGAGCTGTTTTTT.

CDR3 region: CASSQTGSLADTQYF. In nucleotides, the CDR3 is TGCGCCAGCAGCCAGACAGGGAGTTTGGCAGATACGCAGTATTTT. The chain carries TRBV5-1 and TRBJ2-3, with 7 bases identical to TRBD1. The germline V gene has CDR1 SGHRS and CDR2 YFSETQ. V shed 4 bases and J 4 bases; nucleotides not matched to a gene: 9. This CDR3 has 15 amino acids.

The chain uses TRBV6-5 and TRBJ1-5; perhaps TRBD1 as D (6 bases). The CDR3 totals 16 residues. Trimming pared 0 bases from V and 2 bases from J, leaving 11 bases between. CDR1 and CDR2 from the germline V gene are MNHEY and SVGAGI. The CDR3 loop reads CASSYSRGYGNQPQHF. Here the CDR3 DNA reads TGTGCCAGCAGTTACTCGAGGGGGTACGGCAATCAGCCCCAGCATTTT.

The rearrangement uses TRBV9 and TRBJ2-3; 7 bases agree with TRBD2. There are 16 residues in the CDR3. After removal of 0 bases from V and 0 bases from J, the junction contained 4 bases not matched to a gene. Germline CDR1 SGDLS, CDR2 YYNGEE. The CDR3 DNA sequence: TGTGCCAGCAGCGTAGGACCGGGAGGTAGCACAGATACGCAGTATTTT. Translation gives CASSVGPGGSTDTQYF.

This clone was counted between two and nine times. The chain couples TRBV7-3 to TRBJ1-2; the match to TRBD1 covers 7 bases. Germline values: CDR1 SGHTA, CDR2 FQGTGA. The junction had 5 bases not matched to a gene; V was cut back by 2 bases and J by 8 bases. CDR3 length: 13 amino acids. CDR3 amino acids: CASSLDREGGYTF. The CDR3 DNA follows: TGTGCCAGCAGCTTAGACAGGGAAGGAGGCTACACCTTC.

As for this clone: This CDR3 is also generated by other DNA sequences in the sample. This chain links TRBV29-1 with TRBJ2-1, with D possibly matching TRBD2 (5 bases). CDR1 and CDR2 from the germline V gene are SQVTM and ANQGSEA. The CDR3 spans 12 residues. Deletions cut 5 bases from V and 0 bases from J, with 5 bases between. The CDR3 is CSVRGSYNEQFF. In DNA form, the CDR3 reads TGCAGCGTTCGGGGCTCCTACAATGAGCAGTTCTTC.

The chain is built from TRBV6-2 or TRBV6-3 and TRBJ2-2, with D hard to call. The germline gives CDR1 MNHEY, CDR2 SVGEGT. This CDR3 contains 13 residues. The V end was cut by 3 bases, the J end by 4 bases, with 6 bases between. CDR3 nucleotide sequence: TGTGCCAGCAGTTATTCAGTCACCGGGGAGCTGTTTTTT. It translates to CASSYSVTGELFF.

The chain joins TRBV14 to TRBJ1-3; 7 bases line up with TRBD1. Germline CDR1 is SGHDN and CDR2 is FVKESK. The length of the CDR3 is 17 residues. V lost 0 bases, J lost 4 bases, and 9 bases stayed unmatched. The CDR3 protein is CASSQEGRRGQGNTIYF. CDR3 in DNA: TGTGCCAGCAGCCAAGAGGGAAGGAGGGGGCAAGGAAACACCATATATTTT.

This sequence joins TRBV5-8 and TRBJ2-1, with 10 bases lining up with TRBD2. Germline CDR1 reads SGHTS; CDR2 reads YDEGEE. This CDR3 contains 18 residues. V shed 4 bases, J shed 3 bases, and the junction held 13 bases outside the gene matches. The CDR3 DNA reads as TGTGCCAGCAGCCAGGCTACCGGACTAGCGGTCGGCTACAATGAGCAGTTCTTC. Its translation: CASSQATGLAVGYNEQFF. Filled out from reference TRBV5-8 and TRBJ2-1, the complete variable domain reads EAGVTQSPTHLIKTRGQQATLRCSPISGHTSVYWYQQALGLGLQFLLWYDEGEERNRGNFPPRFSGRQFPNYSSELNVNALELEDSALYLCASSQATGLAVGYNEQFFGPGTRLTVL.

The chain recombines TRBV28 with TRBJ1-5; TRBD1 matches 8 bases. The CDR3 loop spans 18 amino acids. Losses at the gene ends were 9 bases for V and 0 bases for J; bases not matched to a gene: 16. Germline V gene data show CDR1 as MDHEN and CDR2 as SYDVKM. The CDR3 sequence: CASKPAGTGVNSNQPQHF. The CDR3 coding sequence is TGTGCCAGTAAACCGGCGGGGACAGGAGTTAATAGCAATCAGCCCCAGCATTTT. The full variable domain, completed using reference TRBV28 and TRBJ1-5, is DVKVTQSSRYLVKRTGEKVFLECVQDMDHENMFWYRQDPGLGLRLIYFSYDVKMKEKGDIPEGYSVSREKKERFSLILESASTNQTSMYLCASKPAGTGVNSNQPQHFGDGTRLSIL.

The chain links TRBV7-8 to TRBJ2-7, with 12 bases fitting TRBD1. Germline V gene lookup returns CDR1 SGHVS and CDR2 FQNEAQ. Germline trimming cut 5 bases from V and 4 bases from J; bases unmatched to any gene: 18. The CDR3 contains 19 residues. CDR3 in amino acids: CASSPGPGWGDRGPYEQYF. The CDR3 DNA is TGTGCCAGCAGCCCCGGGCCCGGATGGGGGGACAGGGGGCCGTACGAGCAGTACTTC. Looking up the rest from reference TRBV7-8 and TRBJ2-7 gives the full variable domain: GAGVSQSPRYKVAKRGQDVALRCDPISGHVSLFWYQQALGQGPEFLTYFQNEAQLDKSGLPSDRFFAERPEGSVSTLKIQRTQQEDSAVYLCASSPGPGWGDRGPYEQYFGPGTRLTVT.

The gene calls are TRBV21-1 and TRBJ1-6; the table's D gene call, TRBD1, was not cross checked with the DNA. TRBV21-1 has pseudogene status. This CDR3 region has 10 residues. The CDR3 here is CASSTTGANF. CDR3 nucleotide sequence: TGTGCCAGCAGCACAACAGGGGCGAATTTT.

The chain links TRBV5-1 to TRBJ2-3; D is possibly TRBD1 or TRBD2 (6 bases each). This CDR3 region has 14 residues. Germline CDR1 is SGHRS and CDR2 is YFSETQ. With 4 bases removed from V and 5 bases from J, the gap between germline ends came to 14 bases. The CDR3 sequence is CASSLGGGEDTQYF. The CDR3 region has the DNA TGCGCCAGCAGCCTGGGGGGCGGTGAAGATACGCAGTATTTT.

V and J are TRBV7-9 and TRBJ1-2, with D possibly TRBD1 on 5 matching bases. The ends were cut back, 1 base at V and 4 bases at J, with 10 bases in the middle. Germline V gives CDR1 SEHNR, CDR2 FQNEAQ (reference sequence). There are 14 residues in the CDR3. CDR3 sequence: CASSLGAGPYGYTF. CDR3 DNA: TGTGCCAGCAGCTTAGGGGCGGGGCCCTATGGCTACACCTTC.

This clone has a single count. V usage is TRBV6-6 and J usage is TRBJ1-6; D unresolved. V was cut by 11 bases and J by 3 bases, with 17 bases left in between. This CDR3 comprises 15 residues. Germline CDR1 is MNHNY and CDR2 is SVGAGI (reference sequence). The CDR3 loop is CAVAKEGYYNSPLHF. The CDR3 DNA reads TGTGCCGTTGCGAAGGAGGGTTACTATAATTCACCCCTCCACTTT.

This chain links TRBV7-6 with TRBJ2-3; perhaps TRBD1 as D (6 bases). The V gene lost 5 bases and the J gene lost 1 base, with 19 bases spanning the gap. From germline, CDR1 is SGHVS and CDR2 FNYEAQ. The CDR3 loop spans 17 amino acids. The CDR3 sequence is CASSPDRKMSGTDTQYF. In nucleotides, the CDR3 is TGTGCCAGCAGCCCTGACAGGAAGATGTCGGGCACAGATACGCAGTATTTT.

Points on this clone: A far bigger clonotype differs at one base, so this is likely a read error. J is TRBJ1-3 and V is TRBV9; possibly TRBD1 for D (5 bases). This CDR3 contains 14 residues. In germline, CDR1 is SGDLS, CDR2 YYNGEE. With 4 bases removed from V and 0 bases from J, the gap between germline ends came to 8 bases. CDR3 bases: TGTGCCAGCAGCCCAGACAGCTCTGGAAACACCATATATTTT. It translates to CASSPDSSGNTIYF.

The CDR3 is CASSLARSYYTF. As DNA, the CDR3 is TGTGCCAGCAGCTTAGCGCGGTCGTACTACACCTTC. The rearrangement uses TRBV7-2 and TRBJ1-2; no clear D. CDR1 SGHTA and CDR2 FQGNSA come from the germline V gene. With 0 bases removed from V and 10 bases from J, the gap between germline ends came to 9 bases. The CDR3 totals 12 residues.

The table lists this clone with a count of one. This CDR3 is CASSVGQGSTDTQYF. The DNA of the CDR3 is TGTGCCAGCAGCGTCGGACAGGGCAGCACAGATACGCAGTATTTT. The rearrangement uses TRBV11-3 and TRBJ2-3; 8 bases align to TRBD1. This CDR3 has 15 residues. From germline, CDR1 is SGHNT and CDR2 YENEEA. The V gene end was trimmed by 5 bases and the J gene end by 0 bases; junction bases not matched to a gene: 4.

The gene calls are TRBV10-3 and TRBJ2-7; TRBD1 matches 8 bases. The V gene end was trimmed by 6 bases and the J gene end by 5 bases; junction bases not matched to a gene: 9. This CDR3 contains 14 residues. Germline V lookup: CDR1 ENHRY, CDR2 SYGVKD. In DNA form, the CDR3 reads TGTGCCATCAGCCGTGGCCCGGGACAGGACGAGCAGTACTTC. Its translation: CAISRGPGQDEQYF.

Concerning this clone: Other nucleotide sequences from this sample produce the same CDR3. V and J are TRBV18 and TRBJ1-1; no definite D call. Trimming removed 6 bases from V and 1 base from J, with 9 bases in between. The germline V gene encodes CDR1 KGHSH and CDR2 LQKENI. The CDR3 has 13 residues. The chain's CDR3 is CASSPNTNTEAFF. The CDR3, as DNA: TGTGCCAGCTCTCCGAACACGAACACTGAAGCTTTCTTT. The variable domain in full, with the rest retrieved from reference TRBV18 and TRBJ1-1, is NAGVMQNPRHLVRRRGQEARLRCSPMKGHSHVYWYRQLPEEGLKFMVYLQKENIIDESGMPKERFSAEFPKEGPSILRIQQVVRGDSAAYFCASSPNTNTEAFFGQGTRLTVV.

This chain joins TRBV29-1 and TRBJ2-7; 9 bases match TRBD1. V dropped 7 bases and J dropped 1; count of bases not matched to a gene: 8. The CDR3 contains 14 residues. Germline V gene data show CDR1 as SQVTM and CDR2 as ANQGSEA. CDR3 coding DNA: TGCAGCGGACAACAGGGGGCCGGTTCCTACGAGCAGTACGTC. This encodes CSGQQGAGSYEQYV.

V usage is TRBV3-1 (or the pseudogene TRBV3-2) and J usage is TRBJ1-2, with D hard to call. Germline V gene data show CDR1 as LGHDT and CDR2 as YNNKEL (reference sequence). The length of the CDR3 is 14 residues. V was pared by 1 base and J by 2 bases, with 8 bases between. CDR3 in amino acids: CASSQGAANYGYTF. CDR3 DNA sequence: TGTGCCAGCAGCCAAGGGGCAGCCAACTATGGCTACACCTTC.

This chain uses TRBV14 with TRBJ2-7; 7 nucleotides agree with TRBD2. Germline V CDR1 and CDR2: SGHDN, FVKESK. This CDR3 spans 15 amino acids. Trimming removed 5 bases from V and 2 bases from J; junction bases left unmatched: 9. CDR3 loop: CASSVGLGRAYEQYF. In DNA form, the CDR3 reads TGTGCCAGCAGCGTCGGACTAGGCAGGGCCTACGAGCAGTACTTC.

CDR3 in DNA: TGTGCCAGCAGTTGGGGACTAGCGGGGGCGTCCTACGAGCAGTACGTC. Protein product: CASSWGLAGASYEQYV. The V and J genes are TRBV5-6 and TRBJ2-7; 14 bases match TRBD2. The CDR3 is 16 amino acids. The V gene's germline CDR1 is SGHDT and CDR2 YYEEEE. Trimming removed 5 bases from V and 1 base from J; junction bases left unmatched: 5.

V is TRBV25-1 and J is TRBJ1-2; D not resolved. The CDR3 loop spans 13 amino acids. Germline V gene data show CDR1 as MGHDK and CDR2 as SYGVNS. The V end lost 8 bases, the J end lost 1 base, and 11 bases lay between the germline ends. The DNA of the CDR3 is TGTGCCAGCCTAGCGTCGGGTAACTATGGCTACACCTTC. Its translation: CASLASGNYGYTF.

There are a few counts of this clone. The chain employs TRBV19 and TRBJ1-6, with TRBD1 matching 10 bases. With V trimmed by 7 bases and J by 9 bases, 9 bases remained unmatched. CDR1 and CDR2 from the germline V gene are LNHDA and SQIVND (reference sequence). This CDR3 has 15 amino acids. The CDR3 sequence is CASTATWTGGSPLHF. In DNA, the CDR3 is TGTGCCAGTACAGCTACTTGGACAGGGGGTTCACCCCTCCACTTT.

The chain couples TRBV6-5 to TRBJ2-1, with TRBD2 matching 9 bases. The germline V gene has CDR1 MNHEY and CDR2 SVGAGI. The CDR3 has 15 residues. V was clipped by 7 bases and J by 4 bases; unmatched bases: 8. The CDR3 spells CASTTTSGVYNEQFF. The CDR3 DNA sequence: TGTGCCAGCACCACGACTAGCGGAGTTTACAATGAGCAGTTCTTC.

This clone was seen a few times. The chain carries TRBV10-1 and TRBJ1-1; the match to TRBD1 covers 7 bases. The CDR3 contains 13 residues. The germline V gene has CDR1 WNHNN and CDR2 SYGVQD (reference sequence). J was trimmed by 8 bases and V by 6 bases; bases with no gene match: 9. This CDR3 is CASSPTGSREAFF. In DNA form, the CDR3 reads TGCGCCAGCAGCCCGACAGGGTCCAGAGAAGCTTTCTTT.